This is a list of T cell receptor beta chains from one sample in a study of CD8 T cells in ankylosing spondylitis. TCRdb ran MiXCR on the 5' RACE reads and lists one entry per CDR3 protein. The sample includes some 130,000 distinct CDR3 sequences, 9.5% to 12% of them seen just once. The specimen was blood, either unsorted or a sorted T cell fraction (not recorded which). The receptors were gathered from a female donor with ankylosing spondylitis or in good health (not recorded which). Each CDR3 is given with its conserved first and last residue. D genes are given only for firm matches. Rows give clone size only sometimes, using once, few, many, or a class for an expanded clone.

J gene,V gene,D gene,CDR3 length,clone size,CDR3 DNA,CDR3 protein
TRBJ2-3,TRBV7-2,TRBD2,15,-,TGTGCCAGCAGCCCAGCGGGGGTGAGCACAGATACGCAGTATTTT,CASSPAGVSTDTQYF
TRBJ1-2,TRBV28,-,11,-,TGTGTCAGCAGTTTACGGGATGCCGACACCTTC,CVSSLRDADTF
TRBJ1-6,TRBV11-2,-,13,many,TGTGCCAGCAGCTTCGGAGATAATTCACCCCTCCACTTT,CASSFGDNSPLHF
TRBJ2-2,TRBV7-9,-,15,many,TGTGCCAGCATGTTTTGGGGGTCGAACACCGGGGAGCTGTTTTTT,CASMFWGSNTGELFF
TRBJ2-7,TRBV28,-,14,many,TGTGCCAGCAGTTTAAGGGCTCCCTTGGCGGAGCAGTACTTC,CASSLRAPLAEQYF
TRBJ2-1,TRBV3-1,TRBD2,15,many,TGTGCCAGCAGCCAAATGCGACTAGCGGTCGATGAGCAGTTCTTC,CASSQMRLAVDEQFF
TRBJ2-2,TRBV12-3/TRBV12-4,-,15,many,TGTGCCAGCACCTCAGGTGGGGCAGGGACCGGGGAGCTGTTTTTT,CASTSGGAGTGELFF
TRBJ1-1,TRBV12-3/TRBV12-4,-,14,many,TGTGCCAGCAGTTGGACAGACCCGAACACTGAAGCTTTCTTT,CASSWTDPNTEAFF
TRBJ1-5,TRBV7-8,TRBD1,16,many,TGTGCCAGCAGCCAAGACAGGGAAAGGAGCAATCAGCCCCAGCATTTT,CASSQDRERSNQPQHF
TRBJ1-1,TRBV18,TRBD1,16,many,TGTGCCAGCTCACCCACAGGGGGGGGGATTTTCGCTGAAGCTTTCTTT,CASSPTGGGIFAEAFF
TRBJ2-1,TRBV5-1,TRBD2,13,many,TGCGCCAGCAGACAATCGGGGGGTAATGAGCAGTTCTTC,CASRQSGGNEQFF
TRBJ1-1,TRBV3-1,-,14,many,TGTGCCAGCAGCCAGGCGGTCGGGGGCTCTGAAGCTTTCTTT,CASSQAVGGSEAFF
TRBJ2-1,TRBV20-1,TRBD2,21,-,TGCAGTGCTAGTTCCCGTGTTGCGGGAGTCGGTTTTGGGAGCTCCTACAATGAGCAGTTCTTC,CSASSRVAGVGFGSSYNEQFF
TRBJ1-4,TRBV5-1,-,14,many,TGCGCCAGCAGCTACGACGACAAGGGGCGAAAACTGTTTTTT,CASSYDDKGRKLFF
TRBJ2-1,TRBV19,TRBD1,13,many,TGTGCCAGTAGTCCCGGGACAGGGCGGGTAAGGTTCTTC,CASSPGTGRVRFF
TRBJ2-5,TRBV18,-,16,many,TGTGCCAGCTCTCCGGACAGCCGTCGTCTACAAGAGACCCAGTACTTC,CASSPDSRRLQETQYF
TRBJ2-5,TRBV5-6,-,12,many,TGTGCCAGCAGCCTGTTCCAAGAGACCCAGTACTTC,CASSLFQETQYF